This TCR beta chain was sequenced for a study of regulatory T cells in long-lasting Graves disease. Combining iRepertoire HTBI primers with Arm-PCR of CDR3 regions, the authors built TCR beta libraries. TCRdb used MiXCR to reprocess the multiplex PCR reads, holding one entry per CDR3 protein. Of 400,000 to 500,000 distinct CDR3 sequences in the sample, roughly 23% are singletons; the top ten hold about 13%. This CDR3 is built from 14 residues. V lost 0 bases, J lost 4 bases, and 11 bases lay in between. CDR1 SGHRS and CDR2 YFSETQ come from the germline V gene. The time point denotes: persistent/refractory GD, antithyroid drugs over 5 years with positive TRAb. PBMC-derived RNA was used for the TCR library. This clonotype was counted ten times or more.

The material was peripheral blood mononuclear cells (PBMCs), obtained when the disease was refractory, from a patient treated with antithyroid drugs. The TCR originated in a female donor with Graves disease. The chain uses TRBV5-1 and TRBJ2-7, with D hard to call. The CDR3 reads CASSLETLAYEQYF. CDR3 sequence (DNA): TGCGCCAGCAGCTTGGAAACACTCGCGTACGAGCAGTACTTC.